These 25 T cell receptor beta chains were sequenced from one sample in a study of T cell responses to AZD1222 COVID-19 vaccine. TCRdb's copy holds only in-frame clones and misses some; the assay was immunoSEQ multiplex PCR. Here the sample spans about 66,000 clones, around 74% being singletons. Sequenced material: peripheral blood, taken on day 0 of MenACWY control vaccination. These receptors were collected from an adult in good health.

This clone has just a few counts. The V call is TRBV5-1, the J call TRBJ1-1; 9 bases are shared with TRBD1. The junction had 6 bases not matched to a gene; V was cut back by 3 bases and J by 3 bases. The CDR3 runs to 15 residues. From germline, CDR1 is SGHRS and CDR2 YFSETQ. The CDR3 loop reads CASSWGTGIDTEAFF. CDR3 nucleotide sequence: TGCGCCAGCAGCTGGGGGACAGGGATAGACACTGAAGCTTTCTTT.

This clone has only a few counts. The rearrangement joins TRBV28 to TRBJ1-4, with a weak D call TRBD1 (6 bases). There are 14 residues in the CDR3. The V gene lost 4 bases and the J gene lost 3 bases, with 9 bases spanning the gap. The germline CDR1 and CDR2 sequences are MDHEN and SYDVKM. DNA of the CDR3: TGTGCCAGCAGTTACAGGGTACCTAATGAAAAACTGTTTTTT. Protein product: CASSYRVPNEKLFF.

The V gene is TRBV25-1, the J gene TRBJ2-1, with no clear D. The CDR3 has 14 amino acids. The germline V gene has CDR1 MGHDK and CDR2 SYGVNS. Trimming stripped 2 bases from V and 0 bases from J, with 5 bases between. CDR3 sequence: CASSEPSSYNEQFF. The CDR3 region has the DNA TGTGCCAGCAGTGAACCGAGCTCCTACAATGAGCAGTTCTTC.

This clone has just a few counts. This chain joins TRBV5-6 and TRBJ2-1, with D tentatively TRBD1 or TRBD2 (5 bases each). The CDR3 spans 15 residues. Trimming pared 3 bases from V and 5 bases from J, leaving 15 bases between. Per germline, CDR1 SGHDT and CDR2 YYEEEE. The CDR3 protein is CASSSVVGDHNEQFF. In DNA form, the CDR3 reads TGTGCCAGCAGCTCGGTTGTCGGGGACCACAATGAGCAGTTCTTC.

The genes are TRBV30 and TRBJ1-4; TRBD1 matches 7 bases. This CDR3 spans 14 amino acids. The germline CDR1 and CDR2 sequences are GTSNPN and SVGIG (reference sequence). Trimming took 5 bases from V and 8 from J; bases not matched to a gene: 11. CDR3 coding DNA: TGTGCCTGGGCTAACAGGGGCAAAATCGAAAAACTGTTTTTT. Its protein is CAWANRGKIEKLFF.

CDR3 loop: CAWSVHSGGYTF. CDR3 in DNA: TGTGCCTGGAGTGTACACTCGGGTGGCTACACCTTC. This chain joins TRBV30 and TRBJ1-2; D ambiguous. The CDR3 contains 12 residues. Trimming left V 0 bases short and J 7 bases short, with 9 bases between. Germline values: CDR1 GTSNPN, CDR2 SVGIG (reference sequence).

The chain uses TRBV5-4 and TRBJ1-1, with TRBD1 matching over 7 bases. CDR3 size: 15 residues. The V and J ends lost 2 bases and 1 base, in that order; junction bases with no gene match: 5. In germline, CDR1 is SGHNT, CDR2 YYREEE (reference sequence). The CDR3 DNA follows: TGTGCCAGCAGCTTATGGCAGGGGGGGAACACTGAAGCTTTCTTT. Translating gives CASSLWQGGNTEAFF. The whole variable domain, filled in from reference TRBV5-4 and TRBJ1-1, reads ETGVTQSPTHLIKTRGQQVTLRCSSQSGHNTVSWYQQALGQGPQFIFQYYREEENGRGNFPPRFSGLQFPNYSSELNVNALELDDSALYLCASSLWQGGNTEAFFGQGTRLTVV.

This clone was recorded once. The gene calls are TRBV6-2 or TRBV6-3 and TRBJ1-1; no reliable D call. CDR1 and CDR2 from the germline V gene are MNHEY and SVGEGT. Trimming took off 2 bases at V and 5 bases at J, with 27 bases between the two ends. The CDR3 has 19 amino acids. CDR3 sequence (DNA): TGTGCCAGCAGTTACGTGGTCGGTCGGGGAAGGAATGGCTCAACTGAAGCTTTCTTT. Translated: CASSYVVGRGRNGSTEAFF.

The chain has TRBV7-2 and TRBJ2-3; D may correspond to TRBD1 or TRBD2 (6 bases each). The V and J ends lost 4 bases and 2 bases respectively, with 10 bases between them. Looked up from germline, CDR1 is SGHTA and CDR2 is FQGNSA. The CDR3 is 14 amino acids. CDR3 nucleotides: TGTGCCAGCAGCTCGGGGGCTCCCACAGATACGCAGTATTTT. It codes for CASSSGAPTDTQYF.

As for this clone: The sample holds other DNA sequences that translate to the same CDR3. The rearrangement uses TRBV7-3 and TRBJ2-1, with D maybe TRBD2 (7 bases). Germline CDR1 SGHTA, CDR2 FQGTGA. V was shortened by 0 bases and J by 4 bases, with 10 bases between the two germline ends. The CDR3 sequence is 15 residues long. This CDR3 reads CASSLTRGAYNEQFF. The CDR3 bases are TGTGCCAGCAGCTTAACCCGGGGGGCTTACAATGAGCAGTTCTTC.

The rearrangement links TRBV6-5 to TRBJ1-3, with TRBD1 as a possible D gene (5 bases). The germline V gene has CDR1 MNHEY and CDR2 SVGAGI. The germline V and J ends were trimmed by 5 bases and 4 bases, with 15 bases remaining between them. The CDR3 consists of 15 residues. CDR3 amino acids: CASSTPGQNGNTIYF. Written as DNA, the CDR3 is TGTGCCAGCAGTACCCCGGGGCAGAACGGAAACACCATATATTTT.

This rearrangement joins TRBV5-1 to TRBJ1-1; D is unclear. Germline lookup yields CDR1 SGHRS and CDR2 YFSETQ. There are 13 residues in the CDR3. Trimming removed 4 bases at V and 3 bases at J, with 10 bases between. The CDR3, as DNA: TGCGCCAGCAGCGAGGAAGCTTACACTGAAGCTTTCTTT. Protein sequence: CASSEEAYTEAFF.

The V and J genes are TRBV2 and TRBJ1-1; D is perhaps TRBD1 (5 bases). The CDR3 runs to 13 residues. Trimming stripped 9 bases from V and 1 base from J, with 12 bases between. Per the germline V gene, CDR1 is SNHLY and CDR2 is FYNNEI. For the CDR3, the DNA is TGTGCCAGTAGCACCGGGGGGAACACTGAAGCTTTCTTT. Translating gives CASSTGGNTEAFF.

CDR3 nucleotides: TGTGCCAGCAGAAAGACAGTGGGCGGTGGAAACACCATATATTTT. Translation: CASRKTVGGGNTIYF. The J gene is TRBJ1-3, the V gene TRBV11-2; D possibly corresponds to TRBD1 (5 bases). Germline CDR1 is SGHAT and CDR2 is FQNNGV. Trimming took off 6 bases at V and 3 bases at J, with 15 bases between the two ends. The CDR3 is made up of 15 amino acids.

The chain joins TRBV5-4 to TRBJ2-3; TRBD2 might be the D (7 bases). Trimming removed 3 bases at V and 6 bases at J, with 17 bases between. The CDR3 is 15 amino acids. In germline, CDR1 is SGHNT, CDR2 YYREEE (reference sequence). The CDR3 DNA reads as TGTGCCAGCAGCTCCACCTTACAGGGAGGGGATACGCAGTATTTT. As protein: CASSSTLQGGDTQYF.

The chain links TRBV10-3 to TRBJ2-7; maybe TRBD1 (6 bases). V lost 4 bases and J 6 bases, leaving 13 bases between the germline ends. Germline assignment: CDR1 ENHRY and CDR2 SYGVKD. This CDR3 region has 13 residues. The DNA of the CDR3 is TGTGCCATCAGTGGGGAACAGGGCGGCGAGCAGTACTTC. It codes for CAISGEQGGEQYF.

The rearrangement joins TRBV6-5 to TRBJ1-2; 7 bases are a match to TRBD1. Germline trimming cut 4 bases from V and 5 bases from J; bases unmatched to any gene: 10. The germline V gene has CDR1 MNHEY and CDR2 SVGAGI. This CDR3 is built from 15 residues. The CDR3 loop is CASSFRQGNQYGYTF. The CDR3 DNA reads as TGTGCCAGCAGTTTTCGACAGGGCAACCAATATGGCTACACCTTC.

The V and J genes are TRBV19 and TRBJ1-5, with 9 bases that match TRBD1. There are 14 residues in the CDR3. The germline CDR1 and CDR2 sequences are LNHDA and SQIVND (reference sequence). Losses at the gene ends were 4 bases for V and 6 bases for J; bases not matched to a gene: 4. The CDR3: CASSTGTGSQPQHF. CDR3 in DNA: TGTGCCAGTAGTACCGGGACAGGGAGTCAGCCCCAGCATTTT. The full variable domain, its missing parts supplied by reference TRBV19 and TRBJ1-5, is DGGITQSPKYLFRKEGQNVTLSCEQNLNHDAMYWYRQDPGQGLRLIYYSQIVNDFQKGDIAEGYSVSREKKESFPLTVTSAQKNPTAFYLCASSTGTGSQPQHFGDGTRLSIL.

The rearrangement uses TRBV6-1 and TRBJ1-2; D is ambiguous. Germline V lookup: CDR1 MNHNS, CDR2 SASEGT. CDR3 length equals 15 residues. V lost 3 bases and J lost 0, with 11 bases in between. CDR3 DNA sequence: TGTGCCAGCAGTGAGTCGAGACCCCCTAACTATGGCTACACCTTC. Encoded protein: CASSESRPPNYGYTF.

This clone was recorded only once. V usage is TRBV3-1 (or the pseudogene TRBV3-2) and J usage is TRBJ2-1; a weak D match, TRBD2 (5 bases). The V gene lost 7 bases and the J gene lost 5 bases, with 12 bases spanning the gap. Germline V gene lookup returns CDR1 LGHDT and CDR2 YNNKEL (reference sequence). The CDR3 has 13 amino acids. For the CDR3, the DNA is TGTGCCAGCACCCTAGGGAGCAACAATGAGCAGTTCTTC. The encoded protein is CASTLGSNNEQFF.

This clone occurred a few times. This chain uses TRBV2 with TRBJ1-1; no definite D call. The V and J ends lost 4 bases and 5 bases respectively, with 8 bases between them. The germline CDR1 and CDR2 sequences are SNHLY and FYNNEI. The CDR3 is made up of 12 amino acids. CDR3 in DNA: TGTGCCAGCAGTGGGGCCTTGACTGAAGCTTTCTTT. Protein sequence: CASSGALTEAFF.

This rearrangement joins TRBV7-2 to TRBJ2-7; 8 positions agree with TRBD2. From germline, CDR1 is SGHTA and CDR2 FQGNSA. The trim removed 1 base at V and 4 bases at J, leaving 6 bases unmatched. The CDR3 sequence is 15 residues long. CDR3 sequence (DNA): TGTGCCAGCAGCTTAGGCGGGGGGTCTGGGTACGAGCAGTACTTC. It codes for CASSLGGGSGYEQYF.

Here the CDR3 reads CAISELAFEGNTIYF. CDR3 DNA sequence: TGTGCCATCAGTGAATTAGCTTTTGAGGGAAACACCATATATTTT. This chain uses TRBV10-3 with TRBJ1-3; D gene unclear. The germline V and J ends were trimmed by 3 bases and 4 bases, with 13 bases remaining between them. Germline lookup yields CDR1 ENHRY and CDR2 SYGVKD. This CDR3 spans 15 amino acids.

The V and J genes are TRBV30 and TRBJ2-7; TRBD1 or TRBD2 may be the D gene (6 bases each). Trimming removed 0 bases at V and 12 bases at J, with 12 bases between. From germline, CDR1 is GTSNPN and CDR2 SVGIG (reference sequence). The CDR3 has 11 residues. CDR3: CAWSVGGPRYF. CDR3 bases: TGTGCCTGGAGTGTTGGGGGGCCCAGGTACTTC.

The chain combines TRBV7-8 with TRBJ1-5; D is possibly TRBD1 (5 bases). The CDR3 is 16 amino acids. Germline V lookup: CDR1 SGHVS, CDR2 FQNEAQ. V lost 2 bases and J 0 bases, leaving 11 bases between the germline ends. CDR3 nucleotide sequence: TGTGCCAGCAGCTTATTGACAGAATATAGCAATCAGCCCCAGCATTTT. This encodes CASSLLTEYSNQPQHF.